Following are 6 T cell receptor beta chains from one sample sequenced in a study of blood T cell repertoires in COVID-19. TCRdb's copy holds only in-frame clones and misses some; the assay was immunoSEQ multiplex PCR. Of 85,000 to 130,000 clones listed, roughly 80% are singletons. Specimen: peripheral blood. All receptors derive from a woman over 75 with active or convalescent COVID-19.

V gene TRBV20-1 combines with J gene TRBJ2-7, with a possible D match to TRBD2 (6 bases). Trimming shortened V by 3 bases and J by 4 bases, and 28 bases separated the two germline ends. Germline CDR1 DFQATT, CDR2 SNEGSKA (reference sequence). The CDR3 is 18 residues long. DNA for the CDR3: TGCAGTGCTAGTCCGCAGTCTACCGCGGGACTCCACCCTTACGAGCAGTACTTC. It is translated as CSASPQSTAGLHPYEQYF.

In the case of this clone: The same CDR3 is also encoded by other DNA sequences in this sample. The rearrangement uses TRBV28 and TRBJ2-7, with D possibly matching TRBD2 (6 bases). The ends were cut back, 5 bases at V and 3 bases at J, with 8 bases in the middle. CDR1 MDHEN and CDR2 SYDVKM come from the germline V gene. The CDR3 sequence is 12 residues long. The CDR3 DNA follows: TGTGCCAGCAGTCTGGGGGGCTACGAGCAGTACTTC. Its protein is CASSLGGYEQYF.

Only a few counts were recorded for this clone. J is TRBJ2-2 and V is TRBV13; 13 bases line up with TRBD2. Germline V gene data show CDR1 as PRHDT and CDR2 as FYEKMQ (reference sequence). With V trimmed by 5 bases and J by 4 bases, 4 bases remained unmatched. CDR3 length: 16 residues. This chain's CDR3 is CASSQTSGGTTGELFF. The CDR3 DNA is TGTGCCAGCAGCCAGACTAGCGGGGGGACCACCGGGGAGCTGTTTTTT.

This rearrangement joins TRBV7-2 to TRBJ2-5, with TRBD1 as a possible D gene (5 bases). This CDR3 spans 15 amino acids. The germline V and J ends were trimmed by 4 bases and 5 bases, with 17 bases remaining between them. CDR1 is SGHTA and CDR2 is FQGNSA in the germline V gene. The CDR3 DNA sequence: TGTGCCAGCAGCTCCTCCCAGGGATTGAGCGAGACCCAGTACTTC. It codes for CASSSSQGLSETQYF.

This chain joins TRBV4-1 and TRBJ1-6, with a possible D match to TRBD1 (5 bases). The CDR3 extends over 16 amino acids. Germline CDR1 reads MGHRA; CDR2 reads YSYEKL. V shed 3 bases and J shed 7 bases, with 16 bases lying between them. The CDR3 is CASSQTAIVKNSPLHF. The CDR3 DNA reads TGCGCCAGCAGCCAGACAGCAATAGTAAAAAATTCACCCCTCCACTTT.

The chain joins TRBV7-2 to TRBJ2-5; TRBD2 is a possible D gene (6 bases). Trimming cost V 4 bases and J 2 bases, with 8 bases left between them. This CDR3 has 13 amino acids. CDR1 SGHTA and CDR2 FQGNSA come from the germline V gene. CDR3 sequence (DNA): TGTGCCAGCAGCTCGGGGGTACAAGAGACCCAGTACTTC. Protein: CASSSGVQETQYF.